The 27 T cell receptor beta chains reported below all come from one sample, sequenced in a study of cytomegalovirus exposure and HLA in healthy donors. The study ran its PCR with 60 Vbeta and 13 Jbeta primers. The repertoire was sequenced with immunoSEQ multiplex PCR; TCRdb's copy has only in-frame clones and lacks some. The top ten clones hold around 5.8% of a sample with about 120,000 clones, 77% of them seen once. Specimen: PBMCs. The source of these receptors is a man aged 18 to 35 in good health and CMV-seropositive.

This chain joins TRBV7-2 and TRBJ2-1, with 9 bases fitting TRBD2. The CDR3 has 15 residues. Germline CDR1 and CDR2: SGHTA and FQGNSA. V was pared by 1 base and J by 5 bases, with 3 bases of the junction left unmatched. CDR3 sequence reads: CASSLVGTSNNEQFF. The CDR3, as DNA: TGTGCCAGCAGCTTAGTAGGGACTAGCAACAATGAGCAGTTCTTC.

This chain uses TRBV10-1 with TRBJ2-5; D is unclear. The CDR3 has 13 amino acids. The germline V gene encodes CDR1 WNHNN and CDR2 SYGVQD (reference sequence). V lost 4 bases to trimming and J lost 4 bases, with 10 bases between them. DNA of the CDR3: TGCGCCAGCAGTGGACGCGGTGGAGAGACCCAGTACTTC. Translating it yields CASSGRGGETQYF.

Comments on this clone: No conserved phenylalanine or tryptophan is present at the end of the CDR3, so a read error is the likely explanation. The CDR3 region is CATSREGARGYTS. CDR3 DNA: TGTGCCACCAGCAGAGAGGGGGCAAGGGGCTACACCTCC. J is TRBJ1-2 and V is TRBV15; TRBD1 is a possible D gene (6 bases). The CDR3 extends over 13 amino acids. Germline V gives CDR1 LNHNV, CDR2 YYDKDF (reference sequence). The V gene lost 0 bases and the J gene lost 8 bases, with 10 bases spanning the gap.

The chain carries TRBV7-9 and TRBJ2-2, with a weak D call TRBD1 (6 bases). Trimming removed 1 base from V and 6 bases from J, with 9 bases in between. The CDR3 is 14 residues long. Per germline, CDR1 SEHNR and CDR2 FQNEAQ (reference sequence). The CDR3 loop reads CASSLGGGAGELFF. CDR3 sequence (DNA): TGTGCCAGCAGCTTAGGAGGGGGAGCCGGGGAGCTGTTTTTT. The full variable domain, with the rest looked up from reference TRBV7-9 and TRBJ2-2, is DTGVSQNPRHKITKRGQNVTFRCDPISEHNRLYWYRQTLGQGPEFLTYFQNEAQLEKSRLLSDRFSAERPKGSFSTLEIQRTEQGDSAMYLCASSLGGGAGELFFGEGSRLTVL.

J is TRBJ1-3 and V is TRBV7-9, with no clear D. Germline V CDR1 and CDR2: SEHNR, FQNEAQ (reference sequence). V was clipped by 0 bases and J by 0 bases, with 12 bases between them. This CDR3 comprises 17 residues. This chain's CDR3 is CASSLAAESRSGNTIYF. CDR3 nucleotide sequence: TGTGCCAGCAGCTTAGCCGCGGAATCCCGCTCTGGAAACACCATATATTTT.

The chain combines TRBV9 with TRBJ2-5; D unresolved. Germline V gives CDR1 SGDLS, CDR2 YYNGEE. This CDR3 is 15 amino acids long. Trimming stripped 0 bases from V and 1 base from J, with 10 bases between. Written as DNA, the CDR3 is TGTGCCAGCAGCGTAGTGGCCAACCGCCAAGAGACCCAGTACTTC. It yields the protein CASSVVANRQETQYF. The full variable domain, its missing parts supplied by reference TRBV9 and TRBJ2-5, is DSGVTQTPKHLITATGQRVTLRCSPRSGDLSVYWYQQSLDQGLQFLIQYYNGEERAKGNILERFSAQQFPDLHSELNLSSLELGDSALYFCASSVVANRQETQYFGPGTRLLVL.

The chain has TRBV4-1 and TRBJ1-4; D ambiguous. The germline gives CDR1 MGHRA, CDR2 YSYEKL. This CDR3 has 14 amino acids. Trimming took off 0 bases at V and 8 bases at J, with 10 bases between the two ends. CDR3 bases: TGCGCCAGCAGCCAAGATAGGACGGGGGAAAAACTGTTTTTT. Its translation is CASSQDRTGEKLFF.

This CDR3 reads CASSEGTVNSYEQYF. The DNA for the CDR3 is TGTGCCAGCAGTGAAGGGACAGTCAACTCCTACGAGCAGTACTTC. J is TRBJ2-7 and V is TRBV6-1; D may be TRBD1 (6 bases). Trimming shortened V by 1 base and J by 0 bases, and 10 bases separated the two germline ends. The CDR3 runs to 15 residues. CDR1 MNHNS and CDR2 SASEGT come from the germline V gene.

The chain carries TRBV4-1 and TRBJ2-1, with D possibly matching TRBD2 (6 bases). Germline loops: CDR1 MGHRA, CDR2 YSYEKL. The CDR3 consists of 14 residues. The ends were cut back, 3 bases at V and 13 bases at J, with 19 bases in the middle. DNA of the CDR3: TGCGCCAGCAGCCAGACTGATGGAGGGAATCCTCAGTTCTTC. Its protein product is CASSQTDGGNPQFF.

Only one count was recorded for this clone. The chain employs TRBV5-6 and TRBJ1-2; TRBD1 is a possible D gene (6 bases). Per the germline V gene, CDR1 is SGHDT and CDR2 is YYEEEE. Trimming cost V 0 bases and J 4 bases, with 10 bases left between them. CDR3 length equals 14 residues. The CDR3 coding sequence is TGTGCCAGCAGCTTGGGTCGGACAGTCTATGGCTACACCTTC. As protein: CASSLGRTVYGYTF.

This rearrangement joins TRBV4-1 to TRBJ1-3; D gene unclear. Germline CDR1 is MGHRA and CDR2 is YSYEKL. There are 16 residues in the CDR3. The V and J ends lost 3 bases and 0 bases respectively, with 12 bases between them. In DNA, the CDR3 is TGCGCCAGCAGCCACGGTGGTGGAGACTCTGGAAACACCATATATTTT. Its protein is CASSHGGGDSGNTIYF.

This clone was counted a few times. J is TRBJ1-2 and V is TRBV27; 8 bases are a match to TRBD1. This CDR3 has 13 residues. The ends lost 6 bases at V and 7 bases at J; junction bases unmatched: 7. The germline V gene encodes CDR1 MNHEY and CDR2 SMNVEV (reference sequence). Here the CDR3 reads CASRVRGRAGYTF. The CDR3 DNA is TGTGCCAGCAGGGTCAGGGGGCGAGCTGGCTACACCTTC.

The chain uses TRBV10-1 and TRBJ1-5; tentative D call: TRBD1 (6 bases). This CDR3 is 13 amino acids long. With 10 bases removed from V and 2 bases from J, the gap between germline ends came to 12 bases. The germline gives CDR1 WNHNN, CDR2 SYGVQD (reference sequence). The CDR3 sequence: CATSDSRNQPQHF. The CDR3 nucleotides are TGCGCCACCTCGGACAGCCGCAATCAGCCCCAGCATTTT.

J is TRBJ1-5 and V is TRBV25-1; D is perhaps TRBD1 (5 bases). The germline gives CDR1 MGHDK, CDR2 SYGVNS. Deletions cut 4 bases from V and 4 bases from J, with 8 bases between. The CDR3 totals 13 residues. The CDR3 region is CASSAGENQPQHF. The CDR3 bases are TGTGCCAGCAGTGCGGGGGAGAATCAGCCCCAGCATTTT.

The rearrangement joins TRBV29-1 to TRBJ1-1, with D possibly matching TRBD1 (6 bases). The germline gives CDR1 SQVTM, CDR2 ANQGSEA. The V end was cut by 4 bases, the J end by 5 bases, with 14 bases between. CDR3 length: 13 residues. The CDR3 loop reads CSVGGAGETEAFF. The CDR3 nucleotides are TGCAGCGTTGGGGGGGCGGGGGAAACTGAAGCTTTCTTT.

The rearrangement links TRBV2 to TRBJ1-6; TRBD1 agrees at 9 bases. Germline V gives CDR1 SNHLY, CDR2 FYNNEI. The CDR3 contains 14 residues. V dropped 6 bases and J dropped 7; count of bases not matched to a gene: 4. The CDR3 sequence is CASRSGTGNSPLHF. CDR3 bases: TGTGCCAGCAGATCCGGGACAGGGAATTCACCCCTCCACTTT. Based on the CDR3 plus reference TRBV2 and TRBJ1-6, the full variable domain is EPEVTQTPSHQVTQMGQEVILRCVPISNHLYFYWYRQILGQKVEFLVSFYNNEISEKSEIFDDQFSVERPDGSNFTLKIRSTKLEDSAMYFCASRSGTGNSPLHFGNGTRLTVT.

The chain joins TRBV25-1 to TRBJ2-3; D may be TRBD2 (5 bases). The CDR3 is 13 residues long. CDR1 is MGHDK and CDR2 is SYGVNS in the germline V gene. The V end lost 4 bases, the J end lost 3 bases, and 8 bases lay between the germline ends. CDR3 bases: TGTGCCAGCAGTGCCCCGGGGACAGATACGCAGTATTTT. Protein product: CASSAPGTDTQYF.

This clone is a singleton in its sample. The chain is built from TRBV28 and TRBJ2-5, with 9 bases fitting TRBD2. With V trimmed by 6 bases and J by 4 bases, 3 bases remained unmatched. CDR1 and CDR2 (germline): MDHEN, SYDVKM. This CDR3 has 13 residues. The CDR3: CASRAGGGETQYF. The CDR3, as DNA: TGTGCCAGCAGGGCGGGGGGGGGAGAGACCCAGTACTTC.

This chain links TRBV4-1 with TRBJ1-4, with TRBD1 as a possible D gene (5 bases). The CDR3 runs to 16 residues. Germline-derived CDR1 and CDR2 are MGHRA and YSYEKL. Deletions cut 3 bases from V and 8 bases from J, with 19 bases between. The CDR3 region has the DNA TGCGCCAGCAGCCAGCCTCCGACTCAGGGAGGAGAAAAACTGTTTTTT. Amino acids: CASSQPPTQGGEKLFF.

The chain joins TRBV5-6 to TRBJ1-4, with 7 bases that match TRBD1. The V gene end was trimmed by 6 bases and the J gene end by 3 bases; junction bases not matched to a gene: 14. The germline gives CDR1 SGHDT, CDR2 YYEEEE. CDR3 length: 17 residues. CDR3 loop: CASTKIGRGLANEKLFF. The DNA of the CDR3 is TGTGCCAGCACTAAAATCGGGAGGGGGCTGGCTAATGAAAAACTGTTTTTT. Full variable domain (outside the CDR3, taken from reference TRBV5-6 and TRBJ1-4): DAGVTQSPTHLIKTRGQQVTLRCSPKSGHDTVSWYQQALGQGPQFIFQYYEEEERQRGNFPDRFSGHQFPNYSSELNVNALLLGDSALYLCASTKIGRGLANEKLFFGSGTQLSVL.

About this clone itself: At one end the junction does not follow the germline gene, possibly because of a read error. The rearrangement joins TRBV28 to TRBJ2-4; no clear D. CDR3 size: 12 residues. CDR1 is MDHEN and CDR2 is SYDVKM in the germline V gene. The CDR3 DNA sequence: TGTGCCAGCGGTTTAGCCAAAAACAGTCAGTACTTC. Protein sequence: CASGLAKNSQYF. The entire variable domain, with the rest obtained from reference TRBV28 and TRBJ2-4, is as follows: DVKVTQSSRYLVKRTGEKVFLECVQDMDHENMFWYRQDPGLGLRLIYFSYDVKMKEKGDIPEGYSVSREKKERFSLILESASTNQTSMYLCASGLAKNSQYFGAGTRLSVL.

The rearrangement links TRBV11-2 to TRBJ2-2, with no clear D. CDR1 is SGHAT and CDR2 is FQNNGV in the germline V gene. CDR3 length: 14 amino acids. Trimming left V 3 bases short and J 4 bases short, with 9 bases between. CDR3 bases: TGTGCCAGCAGCTTCACAGTCAGCACCGGGGAGCTGTTTTTT. This encodes CASSFTVSTGELFF.

The chain links TRBV4-1 to TRBJ1-2; 7 bases are a match to TRBD1. Germline V lookup: CDR1 MGHRA, CDR2 YSYEKL. The CDR3 is 16 residues long. J was trimmed by 8 bases and V by 0 bases; bases with no gene match: 12. The CDR3 loop reads CASSQDPARGYGGYTF. For the CDR3, the DNA is TGCGCCAGCAGCCAAGATCCAGCCAGGGGGTATGGCGGCTACACCTTC.

The CDR3 here is CASGGTGIEAFF. The DNA for the CDR3 is TGTGCCAGCGGCGGGACAGGGATTGAAGCTTTCTTT. The chain recombines TRBV7-8 with TRBJ1-1, with 9 bases identical to TRBD1. Trimming removed 8 bases from V and 7 bases from J; junction bases left unmatched: 5. CDR1 is SGHVS, CDR2 FQNEAQ, per germline. There are 12 residues in the CDR3.

This clone was counted only a few times. The chain recombines TRBV18 with TRBJ2-7; D may be TRBD1 (6 bases). Germline V gives CDR1 KGHSH, CDR2 LQKENI. Trimming removed 6 bases from V and 2 bases from J, with 17 bases in between. This CDR3 has 15 amino acids. CDR3 in DNA: TGTGCCAGCTCGAGGACAGTTCCCAACACCTACGAGCAGTACTTC. It is translated as CASSRTVPNTYEQYF.

V gene TRBV14 combines with J gene TRBJ1-1; D unresolved. V was trimmed by 0 bases and J by 1 base, leaving 12 bases between them. Per germline, CDR1 SGHDN and CDR2 FVKESK. The CDR3 is 16 amino acids. CDR3 DNA: TGTGCCAGCAGCCAAGATTCCCCACATTCGAACACTGAAGCTTTCTTT. Translating gives CASSQDSPHSNTEAFF.

This chain uses TRBV7-9 with TRBJ1-6; D might be TRBD1 (6 bases). Germline CDR1 SEHNR, CDR2 FQNEAQ (reference sequence). The CDR3 has 14 amino acids. V was pared by 4 bases and J by 7 bases, with 11 bases between. The CDR3 DNA is TGTGCCAGCAGCTCAGCAGGGGTAAATTCACCCCTCCACTTT. Its translation: CASSSAGVNSPLHF.